This T cell receptor beta chain was documented in a study of T cell repertoires in cytomegalovirus infection. Across the whole study: Peptides in the study included HLA-C-restricted and HLA-B-restricted CMV epitopes. Indications came from public TCR beta signatures; they pointed to CMV infection and to a matching HLA type. Study-wide findings and caveats: Clonotype analysis showed dominance of the ex vivo response by HLA-C-restricted CMV-specific TCR beta clonotypes. Carriers of CMV plus the relevant HLA were identified by cumulative public TCR beta family frequency.

This clonotype was detected a few times. Its target is unknown. TCRdb used MiXCR to reprocess the reads, holding one entry per CDR3 protein. The sample lists hundreds of thousands of distinct CDR3 sequences, approximately 31% occurring once. This CDR3 contains 15 residues. Germline V lookup: CDR1 MNHNS, CDR2 SASEGT. With 11 bases removed from V and 4 bases from J, the gap between germline ends came to 23 bases. This clonotype was sampled from a human donor in good health (CMV status not recorded). Some clones in this sample may be carry-over from other donors' samples. The material sequenced was cultured CD8+ T cells from PBMCs, taken from culture after CMV antigen stimulation. The chain joins TRBV6-1 to TRBJ1-2, with D perhaps matching TRBD1 (5 bases). CDR3 loop: CALGRPPPPLYGYTF. As DNA, the CDR3 is TGTGCCCTGGGGCGGCCCCCACCGCCCCTCTATGGCTACACCTTC.